The 24 T cell receptor beta chains presented below share a single source sample, sequenced in a study of shared clonotypes between healthy human individuals. Naive CD8 cells lacked CD45RO and underwent positive selection for CCR7, leaving out terminally differentiated effector memory CD45RA+ cells. Data came from immunoSEQ multiplex PCR; TCRdb stores just in-frame clones and leaves some out. The sample lists hundreds of thousands of clones; less than 97% were seen once. Material for sequencing was naive CD8+ T cells sorted from blood. The receptors shown here come from a woman aged 30 to 39 in good health.

The chain has TRBV14 and TRBJ2-3, with D maybe TRBD1 (6 bases). CDR1 SGHDN and CDR2 FVKESK come from the germline V gene. The CDR3 runs to 13 residues. V dropped 1 base and J dropped 9 bases, with 11 bases sitting between them. In DNA form, the CDR3 reads TGTGCCAGCAGCCAAGTATTGGGGGCCACGCAGTATTTT. This codes for CASSQVLGATQYF.

The chain has TRBV5-8 and TRBJ2-2; no reliable D call. Trimming left V 7 bases short and J 9 bases short, with 4 bases between. This CDR3 comprises 9 residues. CDR1 is SGHTS and CDR2 is YDEGEE in the germline V gene. CDR3: CASSWELFF. In DNA form, the CDR3 reads TGTGCCAGCTCCTGGGAGCTGTTTTTT.

This chain joins TRBV7-8 and TRBJ2-2; no clear D gene. V was cut by 4 bases and J by 3 bases, with 12 bases left in between. CDR1 SGHVS and CDR2 FQNEAQ come from the germline V gene. The CDR3 sequence is 15 residues long. CDR3 loop: CASSYYKDYTGELFF. CDR3 bases: TGTGCCAGCAGCTACTACAAGGATTACACCGGGGAGCTGTTTTTT.

CDR3 sequence reads: CASSGRLAGGSPDTQYF. DNA for the CDR3: TGTGCCAGCAGTGGAAGACTAGCGGGAGGCTCCCCAGATACGCAGTATTTT. The chain employs TRBV2 and TRBJ2-3; 13 bases map to TRBD2. Germline lookup yields CDR1 SNHLY and CDR2 FYNNEI. The trim removed 4 bases at V and 4 bases at J, leaving 8 bases unmatched. The CDR3 loop spans 17 amino acids.

The chain recombines TRBV28 with TRBJ1-1; D gene ambiguous. There are 16 residues in the CDR3. Germline CDR1 reads MDHEN; CDR2 reads SYDVKM. The ends were cut back, 0 bases at V and 0 bases at J, with 11 bases in the middle. The DNA for the CDR3 is TGTGCCAGCAGTTTATGGGCCGGGGAGTTGAACACTGAAGCTTTCTTT. Translated: CASSLWAGELNTEAFF.

The chain couples TRBV2 to TRBJ2-7, with 8 nucleotides matching TRBD1. Per germline, CDR1 SNHLY and CDR2 FYNNEI. Losses at the gene ends were 0 bases for V and 6 bases for J; bases not matched to a gene: 10. The CDR3 sequence is 16 residues long. CDR3 protein: CASSEALTGESAEQYF. The DNA of the CDR3 is TGTGCCAGCAGTGAAGCCCTGACAGGGGAGTCTGCCGAGCAGTACTTC.

The chain couples TRBV27 to TRBJ1-1; no firm D call. Germline CDR1 is MNHEY and CDR2 is SMNVEV (reference sequence). V lost 8 bases and J 1 base, leaving 8 bases between the germline ends. The CDR3 spans 12 residues. The chain's CDR3 is CASGLSNTEAFF. DNA for the CDR3: TGTGCCAGCGGTCTGTCGAACACTGAAGCTTTCTTT.

This chain joins TRBV28 and TRBJ2-2; 7 bases are a match to TRBD1. Trimming removed 7 bases from V and 6 bases from J; junction bases left unmatched: 5. The CDR3 extends over 13 amino acids. Germline values: CDR1 MDHEN, CDR2 SYDVKM. The CDR3, as DNA: TGTGCCAGCACCCTTCAGGGGGCCGGGGAGCTGTTTTTT. Amino acid sequence: CASTLQGAGELFF.

The rearrangement joins TRBV11-3 to TRBJ1-2; no clear D. V was cut by 8 bases and J by 4 bases, with 8 bases left in between. This CDR3 spans 11 amino acids. Germline V CDR1 and CDR2: SGHNT, YENEEA. CDR3 sequence reads: CASPPGYGYTF. CDR3 nucleotides: TGTGCCAGCCCCCCCGGCTATGGCTACACCTTC. Together with reference TRBV11-3 and TRBJ1-2, the CDR3 gives the full variable domain: EAGVVQSPRYKIIEKKQPVAFWCNPISGHNTLYWYLQNLGQGPELLIRYENEEAVDDSQLPKDRFSAERLKGVDSTLKIQPAELGDSAVYLCASPPGYGYTFGSGTRLTVV.

The table lists this clone with a count of one. The chain is built from TRBV28 and TRBJ2-7; D may match TRBD1 or TRBD2 (5 bases each). V lost 8 bases, J lost 4 bases, and 15 bases lay in between. CDR3 length: 13 amino acids. Germline CDR1 MDHEN, CDR2 SYDVKM. CDR3 coding DNA: TGTGCCAGCTCCGGGACCATGCATTACGAGCAGTACTTC. Translating gives CASSGTMHYEQYF.

The chain has TRBV25-1 and TRBJ2-1, with D unclear. The CDR3 runs to 12 residues. Trimming left V 5 bases short and J 4 bases short, with 6 bases between. Germline CDR1 and CDR2: MGHDK and SYGVNS. The CDR3 region has the DNA TGTGCCAGCAGTATACAGTACAATGAGCAGTTCTTC. This sequence encodes CASSIQYNEQFF.

The chain carries TRBV6-5 and TRBJ2-5, with a possible D match to TRBD1 (6 bases). Germline CDR1 reads MNHEY; CDR2 reads SVGAGI. Trimming took off 7 bases at V and 3 bases at J, with 15 bases between the two ends. The CDR3 is made up of 14 amino acids. The CDR3 loop is CASMLRGLEETQYF. The DNA of the CDR3 is TGTGCCAGCATGCTAAGGGGGTTAGAAGAGACCCAGTACTTC.

This clone was detected only once. V gene TRBV11-2 combines with J gene TRBJ2-7, with 10 bases aligning to TRBD2. CDR1 SGHAT and CDR2 FQNNGV come from the germline V gene. V lost 3 bases to trimming and J lost 5 bases; unmatched junction nucleotides: 7. The CDR3 runs to 15 residues. The CDR3 DNA reads as TGTGCCAGCAGCTTCAAGCGGGAGGGCCAGAACGAGCAGTACTTC. This codes for CASSFKREGQNEQYF.

This rearrangement joins TRBV29-1 to TRBJ2-7, with 9 bases identical to TRBD1. J gave up 3 bases and V 6 bases, and 6 bases lay outside the gene matches. The CDR3 runs to 13 residues. CDR1 and CDR2 from the germline V gene are SQVTM and ANQGSEA. CDR3 loop: CSVRTGDNYEQYF. The CDR3 DNA reads TGCAGCGTGAGGACAGGGGACAACTACGAGCAGTACTTC.

The rearrangement joins TRBV28 to TRBJ1-6; possibly TRBD1 for D (6 bases). CDR3 length: 15 residues. Trimming removed 6 bases from V and 7 bases from J, with 16 bases in between. Looked up from germline, CDR1 is MDHEN and CDR2 is SYDVKM. CDR3 DNA sequence: TGTGCCAGCAGCCAAGCACAGGGTCCCAATTCACCCCTCCACTTT. As protein: CASSQAQGPNSPLHF.

The V and J genes are TRBV25-1 and TRBJ2-7; D gene ambiguous. CDR3 length: 11 residues. V shed 4 bases and J shed 5 bases, with 6 bases lying between them. Germline CDR1 and CDR2: MGHDK and SYGVNS. The CDR3 nucleotides are TGTGCCAGCAGTGGTCACCACGAGCAGTACTTC. This translates into CASSGHHEQYF.

This chain uses TRBV15 with TRBJ2-7; D is possibly TRBD1 (6 bases). Germline CDR1 reads LNHNV; CDR2 reads YYDKDF (reference sequence). Between the trimmed V and J ends, which lost 3 bases and 2 bases, there was a span of 11 bases. The CDR3 sequence is 14 residues long. The CDR3 DNA sequence: TGTGCCACCAGCAGCCTCAGGGGAACCTACGAGCAGTACTTC. It translates to CATSSLRGTYEQYF.

The chain uses TRBV5-4 and TRBJ2-7; D unclear. Germline V gene data show CDR1 as SGHNT and CDR2 as YYREEE (reference sequence). This CDR3 has 13 residues. Trimming shortened V by 3 bases and J by 4 bases, and 11 bases separated the two germline ends. The CDR3 protein is CASSSYGAYEQYF. In DNA form, the CDR3 reads TGTGCCAGCAGCTCGTACGGAGCGTACGAGCAGTACTTC.

The genes are TRBV28 and TRBJ2-7; tentatively, D is TRBD1 (6 bases). The CDR3 totals 15 residues. Germline V gene sequence: CDR1 MDHEN, CDR2 SYDVKM. Trimming took off 7 bases at V and 4 bases at J, with 20 bases between the two ends. The CDR3: CASTHDTGLLYEQYF. CDR3 in DNA: TGTGCCAGCACTCACGACACAGGGCTTTTATACGAGCAGTACTTC.

This sequence joins TRBV5-6 and TRBJ2-2, with TRBD1 matching 12 bases. V was pared by 4 bases and J by 6 bases, with 7 bases of the junction left unmatched. From germline, CDR1 is SGHDT and CDR2 YYEEEE. The CDR3 extends over 16 amino acids. CDR3 sequence: CASSRDRGPSSGELFF. The CDR3 bases are TGTGCCAGCAGCCGGGACAGGGGGCCCTCTTCCGGGGAGCTGTTTTTT.

The genes are TRBV2 and TRBJ1-2; D ambiguous. The germline gives CDR1 SNHLY, CDR2 FYNNEI. The CDR3 length is 14 residues. Trimming cost V 0 bases and J 6 bases, with 11 bases left between them. CDR3 DNA sequence: TGTGCCAGCAGTGAAGCCGGTAAAGCGGATGGCTACACCTTC. It codes for CASSEAGKADGYTF.

The rearrangement links TRBV5-6 to TRBJ2-7; 7 bases map to TRBD2. The CDR3 has 14 amino acids. Germline loops: CDR1 SGHDT, CDR2 YYEEEE. With V trimmed by 2 bases and J by 1 base, 3 bases remained unmatched. The CDR3 DNA is TGTGCCAGCAGCTTAGAGCGGGGATCCTACGAGCAGTACTTC. Protein sequence: CASSLERGSYEQYF. Combining the CDR3 with reference TRBV5-6 and TRBJ2-7 gives the whole variable domain DAGVTQSPTHLIKTRGQQVTLRCSPKSGHDTVSWYQQALGQGPQFIFQYYEEEERQRGNFPDRFSGHQFPNYSSELNVNALLLGDSALYLCASSLERGSYEQYFGPGTRLTVT.

This chain joins TRBV9 and TRBJ2-1, with no clear D. Trimming left V 2 bases short and J 6 bases short, with 15 bases between. Germline V gene sequence: CDR1 SGDLS, CDR2 YYNGEE. The CDR3 loop spans 15 amino acids. CDR3 region: CASSVGFSTPNEQFF. The CDR3 nucleotides read TGTGCCAGCAGCGTTGGGTTCTCTACCCCCAATGAGCAGTTCTTC.

This chain uses TRBV4-1 with TRBJ2-2, with D possibly being TRBD2 (6 bases). CDR3 length equals 15 residues. Germline CDR1 and CDR2: MGHRA and YSYEKL. With 2 bases removed from V and 5 bases from J, the gap between germline ends came to 12 bases. This chain's CDR3 is CASSQNGGRTGELFF. The CDR3 region has the DNA TGCGCCAGCAGCCAAAACGGGGGTAGGACCGGGGAGCTGTTTTTT.